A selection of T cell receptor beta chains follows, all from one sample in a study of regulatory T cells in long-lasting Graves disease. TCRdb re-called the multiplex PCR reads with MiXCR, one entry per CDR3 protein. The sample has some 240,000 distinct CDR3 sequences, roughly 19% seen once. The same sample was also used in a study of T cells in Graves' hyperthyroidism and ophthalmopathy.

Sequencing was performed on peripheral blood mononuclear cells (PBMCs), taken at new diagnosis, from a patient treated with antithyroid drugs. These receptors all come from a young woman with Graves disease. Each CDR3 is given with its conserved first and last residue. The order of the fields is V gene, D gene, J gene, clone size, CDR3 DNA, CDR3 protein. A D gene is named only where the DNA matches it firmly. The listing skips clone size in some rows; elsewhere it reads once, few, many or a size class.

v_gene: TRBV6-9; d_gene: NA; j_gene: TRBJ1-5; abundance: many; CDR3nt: TGTGCCAGCAGTTACTCCGGACAAGATCAGCCCCAGCATTTT; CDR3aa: CASSYSGQDQPQHF
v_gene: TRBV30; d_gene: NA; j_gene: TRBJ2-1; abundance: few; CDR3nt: TGTGCCTGGAGTTTAAAACGACAGTTGGGCAATGAGCAGTTCTTC; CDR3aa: CAWSLKRQLGNEQFF
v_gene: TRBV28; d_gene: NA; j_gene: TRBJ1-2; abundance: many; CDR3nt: TGTGCCAGCAGTCTCCAGGGACTCTATGGCTACACCTTC; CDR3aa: CASSLQGLYGYTF
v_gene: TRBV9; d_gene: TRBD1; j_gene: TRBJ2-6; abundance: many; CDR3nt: TGTGCCAGCAGCGGGACAGGGGCTGGGGCCAACGTCCTGACTTTC; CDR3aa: CASSGTGAGANVLTF
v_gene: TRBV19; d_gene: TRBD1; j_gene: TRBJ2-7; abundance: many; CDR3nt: TGTGCCAGTAGTGTGACAGGGAATCTTGCCTCATACGAGCAGTACTTC; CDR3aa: CASSVTGNLASYEQYF
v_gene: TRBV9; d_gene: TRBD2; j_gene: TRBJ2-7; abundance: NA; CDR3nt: TGTGCCAGCAGCGGTAGCGGGAGTTTCTCCTACGAGCAGTACTTC; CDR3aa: CASSGSGSFSYEQYF
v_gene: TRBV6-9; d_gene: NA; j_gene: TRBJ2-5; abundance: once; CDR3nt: TGTGCCAGCAGTTACACCTCGGGTCAGCAAGAGACCCAGTACTTC; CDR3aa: CASSYTSGQQETQYF
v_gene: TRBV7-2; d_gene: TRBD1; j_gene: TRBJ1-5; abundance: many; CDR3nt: TGTGCCAGCAGCGAAGGGACAGTACTAGCTCAGCCCCAGCATTTT; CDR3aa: CASSEGTVLAQPQHF
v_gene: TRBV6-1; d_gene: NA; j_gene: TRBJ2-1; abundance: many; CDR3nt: TGTGCCAGCAGTGGCCTTGAGGTAAATGAGCAGTTCTTC; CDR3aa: CASSGLEVNEQFF
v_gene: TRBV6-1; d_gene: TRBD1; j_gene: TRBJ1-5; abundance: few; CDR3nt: TGTGCCAGCATCCGGACAGGGAATAGCAATCAGCCCCAGCATTTT; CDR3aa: CASIRTGNSNQPQHF
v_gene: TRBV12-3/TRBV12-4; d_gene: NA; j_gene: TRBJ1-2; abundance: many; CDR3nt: TGTGCCAGCAGTCCCGGACAAGGTGGCTACACCTTC; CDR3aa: CASSPGQGGYTF
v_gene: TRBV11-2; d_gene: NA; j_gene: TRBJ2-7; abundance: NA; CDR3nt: TGTGCCAGCAGCTTAGCGGAGGGGGACTACGAGCAGTACTTC; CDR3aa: CASSLAEGDYEQYF
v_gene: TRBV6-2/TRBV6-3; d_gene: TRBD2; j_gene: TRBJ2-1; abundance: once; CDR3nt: TGTGCCAGCAGTTTCTCCCGGGAGGGCCTGGGAGTTGGGTACAATGAGCAGTTCTTC; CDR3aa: CASSFSREGLGVGYNEQFF
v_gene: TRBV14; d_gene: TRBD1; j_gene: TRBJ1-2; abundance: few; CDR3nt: TGTGCCAGCAGCATCCCGGGACAGGGGGCGGCTGGCTACACCTTC; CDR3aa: CASSIPGQGAAGYTF
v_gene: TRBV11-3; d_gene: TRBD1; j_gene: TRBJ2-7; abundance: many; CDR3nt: TGTGCCAGCAGCCCAGGGGGACAGGGGGCCTACGAGCAGTACTTC; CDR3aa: CASSPGGQGAYEQYF
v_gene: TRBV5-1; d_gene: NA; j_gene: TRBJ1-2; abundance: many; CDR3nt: TGCGCCAGCAGCCAGGGCCAGAGGGGGGGGCCCTATGGCTACACCTTC; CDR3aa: CASSQGQRGGPYGYTF
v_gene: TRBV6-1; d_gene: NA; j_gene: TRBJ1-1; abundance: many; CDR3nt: TGTGCCAGCAGTCGACAGGCGTCCCCACAAGCTTTCTTT; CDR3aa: CASSRQASPQAFF
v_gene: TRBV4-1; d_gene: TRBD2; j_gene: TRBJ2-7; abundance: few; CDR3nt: TGCGCCAGCAGCCAAGAGGGACTAGCGGGAGGATCTATCGAGCAGTACTTC; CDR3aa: CASSQEGLAGGSIEQYF
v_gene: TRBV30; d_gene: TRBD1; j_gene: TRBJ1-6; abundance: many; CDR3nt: TGTGCCTGGAGCCCAGCGTCGGGACAGGGCGCCTATAATTCACCCCTCCACTTT; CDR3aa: CAWSPASGQGAYNSPLHF
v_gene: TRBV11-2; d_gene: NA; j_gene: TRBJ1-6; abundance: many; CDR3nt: TGTGCCAGCAGCCGACCCGCAGGGGTGGGTTCACCCCTCCACTTT; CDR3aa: CASSRPAGVGSPLHF
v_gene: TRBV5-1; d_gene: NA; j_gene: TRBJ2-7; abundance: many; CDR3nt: TGCGCCAGCAGCTTACTAGAGTACGAGCAGTACTTC; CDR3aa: CASSLLEYEQYF
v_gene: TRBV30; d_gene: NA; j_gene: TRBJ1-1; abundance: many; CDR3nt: TGTGCCTGGAGTGCCCAGGTGAACACTGAAGCTTTCTTT; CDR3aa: CAWSAQVNTEAFF
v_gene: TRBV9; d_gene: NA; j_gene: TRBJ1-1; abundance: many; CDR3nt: TGTGCCAGCAGCGTAGGCCGGGGGAACACTGAAGCTTTCTTT; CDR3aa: CASSVGRGNTEAFF
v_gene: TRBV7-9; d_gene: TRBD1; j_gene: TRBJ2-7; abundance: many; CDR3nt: TGTGCCAGCAGCTTAGGGGGACAGCGCGAGCAGTACTTC; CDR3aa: CASSLGGQREQYF
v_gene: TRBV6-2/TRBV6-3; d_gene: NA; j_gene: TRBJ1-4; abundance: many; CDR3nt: TGTGCCAGCAGATATACAGGGAGTGGAAAACTGTTTTTT; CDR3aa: CASRYTGSGKLFF
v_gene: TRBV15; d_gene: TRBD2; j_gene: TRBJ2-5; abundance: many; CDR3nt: TGTGCCACCAGCAGAGACGGTCGGGGGGGAGAGACCCAGTACTTC; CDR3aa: CATSRDGRGGETQYF
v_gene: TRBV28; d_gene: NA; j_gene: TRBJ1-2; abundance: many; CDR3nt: TGTGCCAGCAGTTTGCGACTTGTCGGCTACACCTTC; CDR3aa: CASSLRLVGYTF